This entry features one T cell receptor (beta chain) sequence. The antigen it recognizes is unknown. Per-base qualities were not stored, and no clone one base away is much larger. One collaborating source in Seattle enrolled patients during active infection and followed them longitudinally through the course of disease. The collaborating institutions used their own protocols to collect whole blood in K2EDTA tubes. Collaborator samples were shipped for TCRbeta analysis as frozen whole blood, isolated PBMCs, or DNA extracted from either sample type. The sample is drawn from a study of blood T cell repertoires in COVID-19 (dated by TCRdb to 2020 to 2022). Turning to the overall study: The collaborator samples originated in the United States, Italy and Spain and spanned the acute and convalescent phases of COVID-19. The repertoires were released in a freely available public database meant as a resource for research on the immune response to SARS-CoV-2. Subjects who had been exposed to COVID-19, were actively infected with it, or had recovered from it provided the deeply sampled blood TCRbeta repertoires that made up the dataset. Where available, HLA class I and class II types were taken from metadata supplied by the sample provider and were not determined by assay-based typing. The samples were drawn from two sources: the first 160 participants of the ongoing ImmuneRACE study, and 1,200 or so subjects contributed by 6 global collaborators. The material from the prospective study consisted of cDNA or gDNA derived from T cells, B-cell-depleted T cells, or PBMCs. Nearly every sample came with metadata listing a de-identified subject ID, COVID-19 status, age in years and sex.

The CDR3, from cysteine to phenylalanine, totals 13 residues. Only CDR3 DNA is held: 39 bases, read in frame from base 1. Trimming takes 10 bases from V and 2 bases from J, and the germline ends sit 11 bases apart. CDR1 is given as MDHEN and CDR2 as SYDVKM, both from the germline V gene. Overall results and qualifications from the work: The quantity of clinical and demographic metadata differed by source and by participant and was supplied without curation.

The immunoSEQ Assay, a bias-controlled multiplex PCR, was used to amplify TCRbeta CDR3 regions from genomic DNA. As for the original processing: Within the assay, amplification of reference gene primers was used to estimate how many nucleated cells each sample contained. Sequence reads were collapsed and filtered to measure the absolute abundance of every unique TCRbeta CDR3 rearrangement. For each sample, productive Simpson clonality was calculated as the square root of Simpson's diversity index across productive rearrangements. In TCRdb, the immuneACCESS table is reduced to in-frame sequences with V and J assigned. These tables do not hold every clone; where another copy was compared, an unresolved V gene accounts for under half, and the others remain unexplained. From that table come the V and J calls and clone size; the DNA was used to work out D and trimming. The sample table lists 150,000 to 200,000 clones, roughly 88% of them with a count of one. The ten largest clones take up around 4.8% of the sample.

The sample taken for sequencing was peripheral blood. Recombination joined TRBV28 with TRBJ2-2; too little of a D gene remains to name it. The clonotype was recovered from a man between 18 and 29 years old with COVID-19, enrolled during active disease. This receptor has the CDR3 CATLVPNTGELFF. The DNA sequence is TGTGCCACCCTCGTTCCCAACACCGGGGAGCTGTTTTTT.